This is a list of T cell receptor beta chains from one sample in a study of blood T cell repertoires in COVID-19. TCRdb's table, derived via immunoSEQ multiplex PCR, lists solely in-frame clones and lacks some. The top ten hold 5.5% to 8% of the sample, which has over 150,000 clones, just over 85% seen once. Specimen: peripheral blood. The receptor set was obtained from a man in his fifties with active or convalescent COVID-19. Both conserved end residues are part of each CDR3. The D gene is left open where the match is weak. The size field is filled for only some rows; it gives once, few, many or a size class.

size: NA
J: TRBJ2-3
V: TRBV5-6
D: NA
length: 12
CDR3: CASSLQTDTQYF
DNA: TGTGCCAGCAGCTTGCAAACAGATACGCAGTATTTT

size: NA
J: TRBJ2-1
V: TRBV5-1
D: TRBD2
length: 15
CDR3: CASSRLAGEWGEQFF
DNA: TGCGCCAGCAGCAGACTAGCGGGAGAATGGGGTGAGCAGTTCTTC

size: once
J: TRBJ2-2
V: TRBV7-9
D: TRBD2
length: 17
CDR3: CASSFGLAGGPTGELFF
DNA: TGTGCCAGCAGCTTCGGACTAGCGGGAGGGCCCACCGGGGAGCTGTTTTTT

size: NA
J: TRBJ1-3
V: TRBV4-3
D: NA
length: 17
CDR3: CASSQEGGLYSGNTIYF
DNA: TGCGCCAGCAGCCAAGAGGGGGGGCTATACTCTGGAAACACCATATATTTT

size: NA
J: TRBJ1-5
V: TRBV15
D: NA
length: 14
CDR3: CATSSLQGREPQHF
DNA: TGTGCCACCAGCAGTTTACAGGGCCGGGAGCCCCAGCATTTT

size: NA
J: TRBJ2-7
V: TRBV29-1
D: NA
length: 12
CDR3: CSVVADSYEQYF
DNA: TGCAGCGTTGTTGCAGACTCCTACGAGCAGTACTTC

size: NA
J: TRBJ2-1
V: TRBV19
D: TRBD2
length: 16
CDR3: CASSAQLRGGANEQFF
DNA: TGTGCCAGTAGCGCCCAATTGCGCGGGGGGGCAAATGAGCAGTTCTTC

size: NA
J: TRBJ1-6
V: TRBV13
D: NA
length: 16
CDR3: CASSAGGWRRSSPLHF
DNA: TGTGCCAGCAGCGCAGGTGGGTGGCGGAGGAGTTCACCCCTCCACTTT

size: once
J: TRBJ1-6
V: TRBV19
D: NA
length: 14
CDR3: CASSTRTDNSPLHF
DNA: TGTGCCAGTAGTACCCGGACAGATAATTCACCCCTCCACTTT

size: NA
J: TRBJ2-7
V: TRBV5-1
D: NA
length: 13
CDR3: CASRPQVSNEQYF
DNA: TGCGCCAGCAGACCCCAGGTGAGCAACGAGCAGTACTTC

size: NA
J: TRBJ1-2
V: TRBV19
D: TRBD1
length: 13
CDR3: CASRSTGDYGYTF
DNA: TGTGCCAGTAGATCGACAGGGGACTATGGCTACACCTTC

size: NA
J: TRBJ2-4
V: TRBV12-5
D: NA
length: 15
CDR3: CASGWSLVGKNIQYF
DNA: TGTGCTAGTGGTTGGAGCCTAGTGGGCAAAAACATTCAGTACTTC

size: NA
J: TRBJ1-2
V: TRBV28
D: TRBD1
length: 18
CDR3: CASSLPLGQGLANYGYTF
DNA: TGTGCCAGCAGTTTACCCCTGGGACAGGGTTTAGCTAACTATGGCTACACCTTC

size: NA
J: TRBJ1-1
V: TRBV16
D: NA
length: 11
CDR3: CASSPKIEAFF
DNA: TGTGCCAGCAGCCCCAAAATTGAAGCTTTCTTT

size: NA
J: TRBJ2-3
V: TRBV4-1
D: TRBD1
length: 16
CDR3: CASSQDYTGAADTQYF
DNA: TGCGCCAGCAGCCAAGATTACACAGGGGCCGCAGATACGCAGTATTTT

size: NA
J: TRBJ1-2
V: TRBV20-1
D: TRBD1
length: 14
CDR3: CSASPSQGAGGYTF
DNA: TGCAGTGCTAGTCCATCACAGGGGGCGGGCGGCTACACCTTC

size: NA
J: TRBJ1-2
V: TRBV28
D: NA
length: 12
CDR3: CASSFLLGGYTF
DNA: TGTGCCAGCAGTTTCCTACTAGGTGGCTACACCTTC

size: NA
J: TRBJ1-2
V: TRBV9
D: NA
length: 14
CDR3: CASSSRTEVGGYTF
DNA: TGTGCCAGCAGCTCAAGGACGGAGGTGGGTGGCTACACCTTC

size: once
J: TRBJ2-5
V: TRBV18
D: TRBD1
length: 14
CDR3: CASSRGTGEETQYF
DNA: TGTGCCAGCTCACGAGGGACAGGGGAAGAGACCCAGTACTTC

size: NA
J: TRBJ2-1
V: TRBV5-1
D: TRBD1
length: 14
CDR3: CASNTQGAGNEQFF
DNA: TGCGCCAGCAACACCCAGGGGGCGGGTAATGAGCAGTTCTTC

size: NA
J: TRBJ1-1
V: TRBV29-1
D: TRBD1
length: 13
CDR3: CSVGGQAGTEAFF
DNA: TGCAGCGTTGGGGGACAGGCGGGCACTGAAGCTTTCTTT

size: once
J: TRBJ1-4
V: TRBV20-1
D: NA
length: 15
CDR3: CSASRRVRGGEKLFF
DNA: TGCAGTGCTAGTCGGCGAGTCAGGGGTGGTGAAAAACTGTTTTTT

size: NA
J: TRBJ2-7
V: TRBV25-1
D: TRBD2
length: 14
CDR3: CASTPPGGTYEQYF
DNA: TGTGCCAGCACCCCCCCCGGGGGGACCTACGAGCAGTACTTC

size: NA
J: TRBJ1-2
V: TRBV27
D: NA
length: 13
CDR3: CASSWTQAGGYTF
DNA: TGTGCCAGCAGTTGGACTCAAGCGGGCGGCTACACCTTC

size: NA
J: TRBJ2-2
V: TRBV3-1/TRBV3-2
D: NA
length: 14
CDR3: CASGDSGNTGELFF
DNA: TGTGCCAGCGGAGATAGCGGGAACACCGGGGAGCTGTTTTTT

size: NA
J: TRBJ1-1
V: TRBV9
D: NA
length: 15
CDR3: CASSVGAQLNTEAFF
DNA: TGTGCCAGCAGCGTAGGGGCACAGTTGAACACTGAAGCTTTCTTT

size: once
J: TRBJ2-7
V: TRBV4-3
D: TRBD1
length: 16
CDR3: CASSQGLGQGVYEQYF
DNA: TGCGCCAGCAGCCAAGGCCTGGGACAGGGGGTCTACGAGCAGTACTTC

size: few
J: TRBJ2-1
V: TRBV28
D: NA
length: 13
CDR3: CASQGGLYNEQFF
DNA: TGTGCCAGCCAAGGGGGACTATACAATGAGCAGTTCTTC

size: NA
J: TRBJ2-7
V: TRBV7-2
D: TRBD2
length: 16
CDR3: CASSEGLAAPSYEQYF
DNA: TGTGCCAGCAGCGAAGGACTAGCGGCACCCTCCTACGAGCAGTACTTC

size: NA
J: TRBJ1-5
V: TRBV9
D: TRBD1
length: 16
CDR3: CASSIGQGAQGQPQHF
DNA: TGTGCCAGCAGCATTGGACAGGGCGCCCAGGGTCAGCCCCAGCATTTT

size: few
J: TRBJ2-7
V: TRBV29-1
D: NA
length: 12
CDR3: CSVGPQGYEQYF
DNA: TGCAGCGTTGGACCCCAGGGGTACGAGCAGTACTTC

size: NA
J: TRBJ1-5
V: TRBV19
D: NA
length: 15
CDR3: CASSTTRRGNQPQHF
DNA: TGTGCCAGTAGCACAACACGGAGGGGCAATCAGCCCCAGCATTTT

size: NA
J: TRBJ1-3
V: TRBV5-8
D: NA
length: 13
CDR3: CASSLGPGNTIYF
DNA: TGTGCCAGCAGCTTGGGGCCCGGAAACACCATATATTTT